A single sample is the source of the 22 T cell receptor beta chains below, sequenced in a study of tumor and adjacent non-tumor tissue in lung cancer. The template was RNA from unsorted bulk tissue. The library came from three nested PCR rounds adapted from ARM-PCR protocols. Each CDR3 protein is one row after TCRdb ran MiXCR on the multiplex PCR reads. The data show fewer than 120,000 distinct CDR3 sequences, over 75% seen once. Material for sequencing was lung tumor tissue. The receptor source for this set is a man between 65 and 85 years old with non-small cell lung cancer.

With regard to this clonotype: The junction departs from the called germline gene at one end, perhaps through a read error. This chain joins TRBV5-6 and TRBJ2-1, with D unresolved. Germline assignment: CDR1 SGHDT and CDR2 YYEEEE. CDR3 length equals 13 residues. The CDR3 DNA sequence: TGTACCAGCAGCTTTGGGCGCTACGATGAGCAGTTCTTC. Translating gives CTSSFGRYDEQFF.

As regards this clonotype: Sequence at one end of the junction differs from germline and may be a read error. The rearrangement links TRBV14 to TRBJ2-7; tentatively, D is TRBD2 (6 bases). Germline V gene sequence: CDR1 SGHDN, CDR2 FVKESK. The CDR3 covers 16 residues. CDR3 coding DNA: TGTGCCAGCAGCCAACGAAACGGGAGAATCTCCTACGGGCAGTACTTC. This gives the protein CASSQRNGRISYGQYF.

V usage is TRBV5-6 and J usage is TRBJ2-7; weak D call: TRBD1 (5 bases). V was cut by 0 bases and J by 3 bases, with 13 bases left in between. The CDR3 runs 15 residues. Germline loops: CDR1 SGHDT, CDR2 YYEEEE. The CDR3 loop reads CASSLGGHADYEQYF. The DNA for the CDR3 is TGTGCCAGCAGCTTGGGAGGACACGCGGACTACGAGCAGTACTTC.

The chain employs TRBV10-2 and TRBJ2-2; D might be TRBD1 (6 bases). V lost 4 bases to trimming and J lost 4 bases, with 13 bases between them. The CDR3 is 15 residues long. Germline-derived CDR1 and CDR2 are WSHSY and SAAADI. The CDR3 DNA follows: TGCGCCAGCAGTGGCCCTGGGGGCTTCACCGGGGAGCTGTTTTTT. Protein product: CASSGPGGFTGELFF.

Note on this clonotype: A read error may account for a junction end that differs from germline. V and J are TRBV5-1 and TRBJ2-7, with D unresolved. Germline V lookup: CDR1 SGHRS, CDR2 YFSETQ. CDR3 length: 13 amino acids. This CDR3 is CASSLDGTYEHYF. The CDR3 bases are TGCGCCAGCAGCTTGGACGGTACCTACGAGCACTACTTC. The full variable domain, completed using reference TRBV5-1 and TRBJ2-7, is KAGVTQTPRYLIKTRGQQVTLSCSPISGHRSVSWYQQTPGQGLQFLFEYFSETQRNKGNFPGRFSGRQFSNSRSEMNVSTLELGDSALYLCASSLDGTYEHYFGPGTRLTVT.

Concerning this clonotype: Because it lacks the conserved phenylalanine or tryptophan at the end, this CDR3 is likely a read error. This chain connects TRBV4-2 to TRBJ1-4; TRBD1 might be the D (6 bases). Germline CDR1 is LGHNA and CDR2 is YNFKEQ. The CDR3 covers 17 residues. V gave up 0 bases and J gave up 11 bases, with 22 bases separating them. The chain's CDR3 is CASSQDLLRGHRRKLFY. The CDR3 coding sequence is TGTGCCAGCAGCCAAGATCTTTTAAGGGGACATCGAAGGAAACTGTTTTAT.

Regarding this clonotype: An end of the junction does not agree with germline; a read error may underlie this. V and J are TRBV20-1 and TRBJ2-7, with D possibly TRBD2 on 5 matching bases. CDR1 is DFQATT and CDR2 is SNEGSKA in the germline V gene (reference sequence). The CDR3 sequence is 14 residues long. This CDR3 reads CSASGGRSPYDQYF. The CDR3 bases are TGCAGTGCTAGTGGAGGACGGTCCCCGTACGATCAGTACTTC.

As for this clonotype: It is likely a read error, because the conserved phenylalanine at the end of the CDR3 is missing. The chain combines TRBV13 with TRBJ2-7; possible D gene TRBD2, 5 bases. CDR3 size: 13 residues. V was pared by 4 bases and J by 5 bases, with 12 bases between. CDR1 and CDR2 (germline): PRHDT, FYEKMQ (reference sequence). This chain's CDR3 is CASSSTTGNEQYL. Written as DNA, the CDR3 is TGTGCCAGCAGCTCAACCACGGGGAACGAGCAGTACCTA.

This clonotype has only one observation. Germline is not matched at one junction end, which may reflect a read error. This rearrangement joins TRBV29-1 to TRBJ2-2; 9 positions agree with TRBD2. Germline V gene sequence: CDR1 SQVTM, CDR2 ANQGSEA. CDR3 length equals 14 residues. CDR3 sequence reads: CSALGTSFAAELFF. The CDR3 nucleotides are TGCAGCGCATTAGGGACTAGCTTCGCCGCGGAGTTGTTTTTT.

With respect to this clonotype: A much bigger clone sits one base away, suggesting this may be a read error. This rearrangement joins TRBV20-1 to TRBJ1-3, with D perhaps TRBD1 (6 bases). The CDR3 extends over 15 amino acids. Germline V gene sequence: CDR1 DFQATT, CDR2 SNEGSKA (reference sequence). Trimming left V 1 base short and J 3 bases short, with 13 bases between. CDR3 residues: CSARVEGGDGNTIYF. DNA for the CDR3: TGCAGTGCTAGAGTGGAAGGGGGGGATGGAAACACCATATATTTT.

Concerning this clonotype: Because it lacks the conserved phenylalanine or tryptophan at the end, this CDR3 is likely a read error. The rearrangement uses TRBV10-1 and TRBJ1-1; D not certain. The CDR3 consists of 12 residues. V dropped 9 bases and J dropped 3 bases, with 11 bases sitting between them. Germline CDR1 and CDR2: WNHNN and SYGVQD (reference sequence). The CDR3 DNA reads as TGCGCCAGTAATCCTTGGGACACTGAAGCTTTCATT. Its translation is CASNPWDTEAFI.

This clonotype has just one count. One junction end does not reproduce the germline sequence, and a read error may be involved. The genes are TRBV10-3 and TRBJ2-5; D may correspond to TRBD1 or TRBD2 (5 bases each). The CDR3 spans 13 residues. The germline CDR1 and CDR2 sequences are ENHRY and SYGVKD. The CDR3 protein is CAISEGIQESQYF. As DNA, the CDR3 is TGTGCTATCAGTGAGGGGATCCAAGAGAGCCAGTACTTC.

A remark on this clonotype: The junction shows a germline mismatch at one end, possibly a read error. The genes are TRBV4-2 and TRBJ2-6, with a weak D call TRBD2 (6 bases). The CDR3 contains 16 residues. Germline V gene lookup returns CDR1 LGHNA and CDR2 YNFKEQ. The CDR3 DNA sequence: TGTGCCAGCAGCCAAGCCGGGGACTCTGGGGCCAACGTCCTGAGTTTC. As protein: CASSQAGDSGANVLSF.

Points on this clonotype: The junction departs from the called germline gene at one end, perhaps through a read error. The chain carries TRBV10-3 and TRBJ1-2, with D unresolved. Germline CDR1 reads ENHRY; CDR2 reads SYGVKD. The CDR3 is 13 residues long. Written as DNA, the CDR3 is TGTGCCATCAGGGGAGCAGACCAATATGACTACACCTTC. Its protein product is CAIRGADQYDYTF.

V usage is TRBV6-1 and J usage is TRBJ1-2; D uncertain. V gave up 6 bases and J gave up 0 bases, with 14 bases separating them. The CDR3 has 15 amino acids. From germline, CDR1 is MNHNS and CDR2 SASEGT. CDR3 sequence (DNA): TGTGCCAGCAGCCTGCAGTACAAGTCTAACTATGGCTACACCTTC. Its protein is CASSLQYKSNYGYTF.

Comment on this clonotype: No conserved phenylalanine or tryptophan is present at the end of the CDR3, so a read error is the likely explanation. The chain uses TRBV29-1 and TRBJ1-4; D is ambiguous. Germline lookup yields CDR1 SQVTM and CDR2 ANQGSEA. The CDR3 is 13 residues long. CDR3 in DNA: TGTAGCGTTGAAGACGGGATTAATGAAAAACTGTTTTCT. This sequence encodes CSVEDGINEKLFS.

Note on this clonotype: One end of the junction varies from germline; a read error may be responsible. The V gene is TRBV12-3 or TRBV12-4, the J gene TRBJ2-1, with a possible D match to TRBD2 (6 bases). This CDR3 is built from 14 residues. The DNA of the CDR3 is TGTGCCAGCAGTCCAGCGGGTGGCTCGGATGAACAGTTCTTC. This translates into CASSPAGGSDEQFF.

Comments on this clonotype: Given a much more abundant clone one base away, this may be a read error. This chain joins TRBV28 and TRBJ2-1; 15 bases match TRBD2. This CDR3 contains 16 residues. The germline gives CDR1 MDHEN, CDR2 SYDVKM. Trimming cost V 6 bases and J 7 bases; bases outside gene matches: 7. For the CDR3, the DNA is TGTGCCAGCAGAGGACTAGCGGGAGGGTTATGGAATGAGCAGTTCTTC. Encoded protein: CASRGLAGGLWNEQFF.

On this clonotype itself: A junction boundary mismatches the germline segment, possibly from a read error. This chain joins TRBV12-3 or TRBV12-4 and TRBJ1-3; D unresolved. The CDR3 has 14 amino acids. For the CDR3, the DNA is TGTGCCTGCAGTTTATTTGACTTTCGAAACACCATATACTTT. This gives the protein CACSLFDFRNTIYF.

This clonotype was seen just once. The germline gene is not matched at one end of the junction; a read error may be the cause. The chain carries TRBV5-4 and TRBJ2-7; D is perhaps TRBD1 (5 bases). Germline CDR1 reads SGHNT; CDR2 reads YYREEE (reference sequence). CDR3 length equals 14 residues. In DNA, the CDR3 is TGTGCCTGCAGCTTGGCCGGACAAACCTACGAGCAGTACTTC. It codes for CACSLAGQTYEQYF.

This clonotype was counted once. The gene calls are TRBV11-1 and TRBJ1-2; D not certain. CDR1 is SGHAT and CDR2 is FQDESV in the germline V gene (reference sequence). This CDR3 is 15 amino acids long. Trimming removed 9 bases at V and 4 bases at J, with 21 bases between. This CDR3 is CASNLEHGRTYGYTF. The CDR3 DNA follows: TGTGCCAGTAACTTAGAGCACGGACGGACCTATGGCTACACCTTC.

As to this clonotype: One end of the junction does not line up with germline, which may come from a read error. The chain combines TRBV28 with TRBJ1-1, with D uncertain. Germline loops: CDR1 MDHEN, CDR2 SYDVKM. The CDR3 is made up of 16 amino acids. Written as DNA, the CDR3 is TGTGCCAGCAGTACCGACGTCCGCGGTCGTAGCACTAAAGCTTTCTTT. Amino acid sequence: CASSTDVRGRSTKAFF.